This passage covers 6 T cell receptor beta chains from one sample sequenced in a study of T cell repertoires and HLA-DP antigens. Here immunoSEQ multiplex PCR was the method, and the copy in TCRdb shows in-frame clones only, minus some. The sample includes almost 90,000 clones, about 89% of them seen just once. The antigens for these receptors are not known. Specimen: CD4+ T cells from PBMCs. Receptors originate from a man between 45 and 60 years old in good health and CMV-seronegative.

This rearrangement joins TRBV9 to TRBJ2-7; unclear D gene. The germline V and J ends were trimmed by 0 bases and 3 bases, with 10 bases remaining between them. The CDR3 is made up of 14 amino acids. Germline V gene lookup returns CDR1 SGDLS and CDR2 YYNGEE. CDR3 DNA: TGTGCCAGCAGCGTAGATTTAGGGAACTACGAGCAGTACTTC. It specifies CASSVDLGNYEQYF.

The gene calls are TRBV27 and TRBJ1-2; possibly TRBD1 for D (5 bases). Germline V gene sequence: CDR1 MNHEY, CDR2 SMNVEV (reference sequence). This CDR3 is built from 16 residues. The V end was cut by 5 bases, the J end by 1 base, with 17 bases between. This CDR3 reads CASSPGGGTGNYGYTF. The CDR3 DNA reads as TGTGCCAGCAGTCCCGGGGGGGGGACGGGTAACTATGGCTACACCTTC.

This sequence joins TRBV6-1 and TRBJ2-7, with a weak D call TRBD2 (5 bases). The CDR3 contains 14 residues. V lost 2 bases and J 7 bases, leaving 15 bases between the germline ends. The germline CDR1 and CDR2 sequences are MNHNS and SASEGT. The CDR3, as DNA: TGTGCCAGCAGTGAAACTGGGTTCCCGGGGGAGCAGTACTTC. This gives the protein CASSETGFPGEQYF.

This sequence joins TRBV30 and TRBJ1-4, with TRBD1 as a possible D gene (6 bases). There are 16 residues in the CDR3. Deletions cut 5 bases from V and 8 bases from J, with 24 bases between. CDR1 and CDR2 (germline): GTSNPN, SVGIG (reference sequence). Here the CDR3 DNA reads TGTGCCTGGGATAAGGGGGGGCGCGGAAATCGAGAAAAACTGTTTTTT. Its protein is CAWDKGGRGNREKLFF.

The V gene is TRBV10-1, the J gene TRBJ2-7; 11 bases fit TRBD2. The CDR3 runs 16 residues. Trimming took 10 bases from V and 2 from J; bases not matched to a gene: 13. CDR1 is WNHNN, CDR2 SYGVQD, per germline (reference sequence). CDR3 in amino acids: CAKHAGTSGTPYEQYF. Written as DNA, the CDR3 is TGCGCCAAACACGCGGGGACTAGCGGAACACCCTACGAGCAGTACTTC.

The V gene is TRBV27, the J gene TRBJ2-7, with 8 bases fitting TRBD2. V lost 4 bases to trimming and J lost 3 bases; unmatched junction nucleotides: 17. The CDR3 consists of 18 residues. Germline-derived CDR1 and CDR2 are MNHEY and SMNVEV (reference sequence). CDR3 amino acids: CASSSRTPGLDSFYEQYF. Here the CDR3 DNA reads TGTGCCAGCAGTTCAAGAACTCCGGGACTAGACTCCTTCTACGAGCAGTACTTC.